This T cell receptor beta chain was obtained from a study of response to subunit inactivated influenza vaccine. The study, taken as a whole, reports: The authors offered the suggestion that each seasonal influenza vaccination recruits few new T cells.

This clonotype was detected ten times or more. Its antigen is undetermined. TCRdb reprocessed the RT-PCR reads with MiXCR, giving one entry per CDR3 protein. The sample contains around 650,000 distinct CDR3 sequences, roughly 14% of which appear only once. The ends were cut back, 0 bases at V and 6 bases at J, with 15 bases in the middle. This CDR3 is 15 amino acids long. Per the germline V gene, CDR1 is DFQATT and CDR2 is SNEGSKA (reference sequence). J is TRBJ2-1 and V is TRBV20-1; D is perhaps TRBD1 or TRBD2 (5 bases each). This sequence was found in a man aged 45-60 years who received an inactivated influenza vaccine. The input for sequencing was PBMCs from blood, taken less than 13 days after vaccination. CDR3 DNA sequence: TGCAGTGCTAGAGATGTCGGGGCTAGCCTCAATGAGCAGTTCTTC. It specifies CSARDVGASLNEQFF.